These T cell receptor beta chains were read from a single sample in a study of CD8 T cells in ankylosing spondylitis. TCRdb re-called the 5' RACE reads with MiXCR, one entry per CDR3 protein. Among under 250,000 distinct CDR3 sequences listed, 8% to 10% were seen once. The sample consisted of blood, either unsorted or a sorted T cell fraction (not recorded which). These receptor sequences come from a female donor with ankylosing spondylitis or in good health (not recorded which). CDR3s include the opening cysteine and the closing phenylalanine or tryptophan. The order of the fields is CDR3 DNA, CDR3 protein, clone size, D gene, V gene, J gene. D genes are given only for firm matches. For some rows the clone size is stated as once, few or many, or as a class when expanded; others skip it.

DNA: TGTGCCAGCAGCCTCCGGGACAGGGATGGCTACACCTTC
CDR3: CASSLRDRDGYTF
size: many
D: TRBD1
V: TRBV7-9
J: TRBJ1-2

DNA: TGTGCCAGCAGCTTAGGGTGGCAGGCTACCCAAGAGACCCAGTACTTC
CDR3: CASSLGWQATQETQYF
size: few
D: .
V: TRBV7-2
J: TRBJ2-5

DNA: TGTGCCATTGCCGGGACTAGCGGTAGGAATGAGCAGTTCTTC
CDR3: CAIAGTSGRNEQFF
size: .
D: TRBD2
V: TRBV10-3
J: TRBJ2-1

DNA: TGTGCCAGCAGCCAAATCTCGACTAGCGGGGAGCAGTTCTTC
CDR3: CASSQISTSGEQFF
size: few
D: TRBD2
V: TRBV7-6
J: TRBJ2-1

DNA: TGTGCCGGCAACCTTCCCTGGGACACTGAAGCTTTCTTT
CDR3: CAGNLPWDTEAFF
size: .
D: .
V: TRBV28
J: TRBJ1-1

DNA: TGCGCCAGCAGCTTAATTTCCGGGGGCAACTATGGCTACACCTTC
CDR3: CASSLISGGNYGYTF
size: many
D: .
V: TRBV5-1
J: TRBJ1-2

DNA: TGTGCCAGCAGCTTTGAGGGAGGGCCGACCAATGAGCAGTTCTTC
CDR3: CASSFEGGPTNEQFF
size: many
D: TRBD2
V: TRBV5-1
J: TRBJ2-1

DNA: TGCGCCAGCAGCCGGTATTTGGGGGCCGGGGAGCTGTTTTTT
CDR3: CASSRYLGAGELFF
size: many
D: .
V: TRBV4-3
J: TRBJ2-2

DNA: TGCGCCAGCAGCCAAGTTAGTGGCTACACTGAAGCTTTCTTT
CDR3: CASSQVSGYTEAFF
size: .
D: .
V: TRBV4-3
J: TRBJ1-1

DNA: TGTGCCAGCAGCCCGTGGAGGGTCAGCAATCAGCCCCAGCATTTT
CDR3: CASSPWRVSNQPQHF
size: many
D: .
V: TRBV11-1
J: TRBJ1-5

DNA: TGCGCCAGCAGCCAAGGACCCGGTTCTAGCACAGATACGCAGTATTTT
CDR3: CASSQGPGSSTDTQYF
size: many
D: .
V: TRBV4-3
J: TRBJ2-3

DNA: TGTGCCAGCAGCTCGTCGGGAGGGCCCGAGCAGTTCTTC
CDR3: CASSSSGGPEQFF
size: many
D: TRBD2
V: TRBV7-9
J: TRBJ2-1

DNA: TGCAGTGCTAGTCCGGACACCGGGGAGCTGTTTTTT
CDR3: CSASPDTGELFF
size: many
D: .
V: TRBV20-1
J: TRBJ2-2

DNA: TGCAGCGTTGGGGGGACAGGGGGAACAGATACGCAGTATTTT
CDR3: CSVGGTGGTDTQYF
size: many
D: TRBD1
V: TRBV29-1
J: TRBJ2-3

DNA: TGTGCCAGCAGCTTAGGTGAAGGAAACACCATATATTTT
CDR3: CASSLGEGNTIYF
size: many
D: .
V: TRBV7-8
J: TRBJ1-3

DNA: TGTGCCAGCAGCCCGGGGAGACACGTCCTCTACGAGCAGTACTTC
CDR3: CASSPGRHVLYEQYF
size: many
D: .
V: TRBV7-8
J: TRBJ2-7

DNA: TGTGCCAGCAGCTTTTTCGAGGGGAACACTGAAGCTTTCTTT
CDR3: CASSFFEGNTEAFF
size: many
D: .
V: TRBV5-5
J: TRBJ1-1

DNA: TGTGCCTGGAGTGATGGGGGGACTGAAGCTTTCTTT
CDR3: CAWSDGGTEAFF
size: .
D: .
V: TRBV30
J: TRBJ1-1

DNA: TGTGCCAGTTCAGGGAGGTTGAGCAATCAGCCCCAGCATTTT
CDR3: CASSGRLSNQPQHF
size: many
D: .
V: TRBV18
J: TRBJ1-5

DNA: TGCAGTGCTTTAGCGGGAGGGTCCTACAATGAGCAGTTCTTC
CDR3: CSALAGGSYNEQFF
size: many
D: TRBD2
V: TRBV20-1
J: TRBJ2-1

DNA: TGTGCCAGCAGCTCATTAAATGAGCAGTTCTTC
CDR3: CASSSLNEQFF
size: few
D: .
V: TRBV11-2
J: TRBJ2-1

DNA: TGTGCCTGGAGTGTACGAGGACTACCATACAATGAGCAGTTCTTC
CDR3: CAWSVRGLPYNEQFF
size: few
D: .
V: TRBV30
J: TRBJ2-1

DNA: TGTGCCAGCAGTGACCCAGGGGGGTTTACGCAGTATTTT
CDR3: CASSDPGGFTQYF
size: many
D: .
V: TRBV25-1
J: TRBJ2-3

DNA: TGTGCCAGCAGCCCCTGGGGACTAGCGGGAGTCCCCCGCAATGAGCAGTTCTTC
CDR3: CASSPWGLAGVPRNEQFF
size: .
D: TRBD2
V: TRBV9
J: TRBJ2-1

DNA: TGCAGTGGGGGTTGGGTATATGGCTACACCTTC
CDR3: CSGGWVYGYTF
size: many
D: .
V: TRBV20-1
J: TRBJ1-2

DNA: TGCAGCGTTGTAGGCGGGAGCTCCTACAATGAGCAGTTCTTC
CDR3: CSVVGGSSYNEQFF
size: many
D: TRBD2
V: TRBV29-1
J: TRBJ2-1

DNA: TGTGTCAGCAGTTTATCGGCATACTCCTACAATGAGCAGTTCTTC
CDR3: CVSSLSAYSYNEQFF
size: .
D: .
V: TRBV27
J: TRBJ2-1

DNA: TGTGCCAGCAGCCTCTCGACTAGCGGGGTTGTTTCCCTTTTAGATACGCAGTATTTT
CDR3: CASSLSTSGVVSLLDTQYF
size: many
D: TRBD2
V: TRBV11-2
J: TRBJ2-3

DNA: TGTGCCAGCAGCCAAGCGGGAAGGGCCCCGCAGGGCTATGGCTACACCTTC
CDR3: CASSQAGRAPQGYGYTF
size: many
D: .
V: TRBV14
J: TRBJ1-2

DNA: TGTGCCAGCAGCTCCGAACCTGAGGGGACTGAAGCTTTCTTT
CDR3: CASSSEPEGTEAFF
size: .
D: .
V: TRBV7-2
J: TRBJ1-1

DNA: TGTGCCTGGAGCCTAGCGAGGGGGAATGAGCAGTTCTTC
CDR3: CAWSLARGNEQFF
size: .
D: .
V: TRBV30
J: TRBJ2-1

DNA: TGTGCCACCAGCAGGGGGGGACAGGGGAACTATGGCTACACCTTC
CDR3: CATSRGGQGNYGYTF
size: many
D: TRBD1
V: TRBV15
J: TRBJ1-2

DNA: TGTGCCAGCAGCTTAGCGGGTAGCGGGGAGCAGTTCTTC
CDR3: CASSLAGSGEQFF
size: .
D: TRBD2
V: TRBV7-2
J: TRBJ2-1

DNA: TGTGCCAGCAGCTTAGCAGCGGGTACCTACAATGAGCAGTTCTTC
CDR3: CASSLAAGTYNEQFF
size: .
D: .
V: TRBV7-2
J: TRBJ2-1

DNA: TGTGCAAGTCGCTTCTCCAATAAACTAACTAGCGGGAGGAGTGGTGAGCAGTACTTC
CDR3: CASRFSNKLTSGRSGEQYF
size: many
D: .
V: TRBV12-2
J: TRBJ2-7

DNA: TGTGCCAGCAGCCCGTTCGGGGTCCCCTACGAGCAGTACTTC
CDR3: CASSPFGVPYEQYF
size: many
D: .
V: TRBV5-5
J: TRBJ2-7

DNA: TGTGCCAGCAGTTACGAGGGGTACGGGGAGCTGTTTTTT
CDR3: CASSYEGYGELFF
size: many
D: .
V: TRBV6-2/TRBV6-3
J: TRBJ2-2

DNA: TGCGCCAGCAGCCCTCGGACTAGCGGGAGAGAAGTAACGACCAAAAACATTCAGTACTTC
CDR3: CASSPRTSGREVTTKNIQYF
size: many
D: TRBD2
V: TRBV5-1
J: TRBJ2-4

DNA: TGTGCCAGCAGTCCGAGGGGGGGCTATGGCTACACCTTC
CDR3: CASSPRGGYGYTF
size: many
D: .
V: TRBV27
J: TRBJ1-2

DNA: TGTGCCAGCAGTGAGGGTGCGGAACTGCCGAAAGAGACCCAGTACTTC
CDR3: CASSEGAELPKETQYF
size: many
D: .
V: TRBV25-1
J: TRBJ2-5

DNA: TGTGCCAGCAGCTTAGATAGAGGGGTCTACTATAATTCACCCCTCCACTTT
CDR3: CASSLDRGVYYNSPLHF
size: .
D: .
V: TRBV11-1
J: TRBJ1-6

DNA: TGTGCCAGCAGTCGGCACAGAACTCTATTGAACACTGAAGCTTTCTTT
CDR3: CASSRHRTLLNTEAFF
size: many
D: .
V: TRBV12-3/TRBV12-4
J: TRBJ1-1

DNA: TGTGCCAGCAGTCGAGCGGGAATTTTCACCGGGGAGCTGTTTTTT
CDR3: CASSRAGIFTGELFF
size: many
D: TRBD2
V: TRBV28
J: TRBJ2-2

DNA: TGTGCCAGCAGCTTACCGGACGGGGGGTATGGCTACACCTTC
CDR3: CASSLPDGGYGYTF
size: few
D: .
V: TRBV7-9
J: TRBJ1-2

DNA: TGCGCCAGCAGCGTCCGACAGGGTCTGGGCAATGAGCAGTTCTTC
CDR3: CASSVRQGLGNEQFF
size: many
D: TRBD1
V: TRBV5-1
J: TRBJ2-1

DNA: TGTGCCAGCAGACCCCTCCGCCCGTCCTACAATGAGCAGTTCTTC
CDR3: CASRPLRPSYNEQFF
size: few
D: .
V: TRBV6-2/TRBV6-3
J: TRBJ2-1

DNA: TGCAGTGCTAGCCCTTCCACGGAGATCCAAGAGACCCAGTACTTC
CDR3: CSASPSTEIQETQYF
size: many
D: .
V: TRBV20-1
J: TRBJ2-5